Reported below is one TCR beta chain. Its antigen is not identified. Unmatched junction bases numbered 1, after V lost 4 bases and J lost 3 bases. This CDR3 has 13 amino acids. Germline V gene sequence: CDR1 SGHVS, CDR2 FNYEAQ. Repertoires were generated with immunoSEQ multiplex PCR, while TCRdb's copy carries only in-frame clones and drops some. The sample records about 680,000 clones, about 92% being singletons. These data are taken from a study of shared clonotypes between healthy human individuals. Terminally differentiated effector memory CD45RA+ cells were left out of the naive CD8 fraction, which was CD45RO-negative and positively selected for CCR7. Study-wide points: A few donors shared approximately 5% of their naive CD4 clonotypes.

The chain combines TRBV7-6 with TRBJ2-7, with 9 bases lining up with TRBD2. The sequenced material came from naive CD8+ T cells sorted from blood. This TCR derives from a man under 40 in good health. The chain's CDR3 is CASSYSGSYEQYF. The CDR3 coding sequence is TGTGCCAGCAGCTATAGCGGGAGCTACGAGCAGTACTTC.